These T cell receptor beta chains were read from a single sample in a study of shared clonotypes between healthy human individuals. This table comes from immunoSEQ multiplex PCR, and its TCRdb copy is limited to in-frame clones, with some not included. The table records about 2.1 million clones, about 92% of them present only once. The specimen sequenced was naive CD8+ T cells from PBMCs. The receptor source for this set is a man aged 18 to 30 in good health. Some clones in this sample may be carry-over from other donors' samples. CDR3s include the opening cysteine and the closing phenylalanine or tryptophan. The D gene is left open where the match is weak. Expanded clones get a size class; other rows say once, few or many, or leave the size out.

length	J	D	V	size	CDR3	DNA
13	TRBJ2-1	-	TRBV10-3	-	CAISQRSDGEQFF	TGTGCCATCAGTCAGCGCAGCGACGGGGAGCAGTTCTTC
16	TRBJ2-2	-	TRBV4-1	-	CASSFRTSQPAGELFF	TGCGCCAGCAGCTTCCGGACATCCCAACCGGCCGGGGAGCTGTTTTTT
14	TRBJ2-1	-	TRBV28	-	CASSFRGSRNEQFF	TGTGCCAGCAGTTTTCGAGGGAGTCGTAATGAGCAGTTCTTC
15	TRBJ2-1	-	TRBV11-1	once	CASSLADRSYNEQFF	TGTGCCAGCAGCTTAGCCGACAGGTCTTACAATGAGCAGTTCTTC
14	TRBJ1-2	-	TRBV9	-	CASSGKAGHYGYTF	TGTGCCAGCAGCGGAAAGGCAGGGCACTATGGCTACACCTTC
14	TRBJ2-7	-	TRBV25-1	-	CASSETSKVREQYF	TGTGCCAGCAGTGAAACCAGCAAAGTGCGCGAGCAGTACTTC
14	TRBJ2-7	-	TRBV19	-	CATQWNPKANEQYF	TGTGCCACCCAGTGGAACCCTAAAGCCAACGAGCAGTACTTC
17	TRBJ1-2	-	TRBV9	-	CASSPAIPLPGNYGYTF	TGTGCCAGCAGCCCCGCCATCCCCTTACCAGGGAACTATGGCTACACCTTC
14	TRBJ1-1	-	TRBV27	-	CASSVGRENTEAFF	TGTGCCAGCAGTGTTGGACGTGAGAACACTGAAGCTTTCTTT
12	TRBJ2-1	-	TRBV5-6	once	CASRSDSGEQFF	TGTGCCAGCAGGTCTGACTCTGGTGAGCAGTTCTTC
16	TRBJ2-7	-	TRBV4-1	-	CASSQAPDPQPYEQYF	TGCGCCAGCAGCCAGGCCCCGGACCCTCAACCCTACGAGCAGTACTTC
15	TRBJ2-7	-	TRBV7-9	-	CASSPGWAETYEQYF	TGTGCCAGCAGCCCTGGCTGGGCCGAAACGTACGAGCAGTACTTC
14	TRBJ2-7	-	TRBV5-1	-	CASSLTGLTYEQYF	TGCGCCAGCAGCCTGACAGGACTAACCTACGAGCAGTACTTC
15	TRBJ1-2	TRBD1	TRBV27	-	CASSLSRGQTYGYTF	TGTGCCAGCAGTTTATCGAGGGGACAGACCTATGGCTACACCTTC
17	TRBJ1-1	-	TRBV4-3	-	CASSQVGGPVAGAEAFF	TGCGCCAGCAGCCAGGTTGGGGGTCCGGTAGCGGGAGCTGAAGCTTTCTTT
16	TRBJ2-7	-	TRBV11-2	-	CASRVGAAGTYYEQYF	TGTGCCAGCAGAGTAGGGGCAGCAGGCACATACTACGAGCAGTACTTC
14	TRBJ2-3	-	TRBV15	-	CATSRGGSTDTQYF	TGTGCCACCAGCAGAGGCGGCAGCACAGATACGCAGTATTTT
15	TRBJ2-7	TRBD1	TRBV7-6	-	CASSSRTGGTHEQYF	TGTGCCAGCAGCTCCCGGACAGGGGGTACCCACGAGCAGTACTTC
15	TRBJ1-2	-	TRBV6-1	-	CASTETWRADYGYTF	TGTGCCAGCACAGAAACCTGGAGGGCAGACTATGGCTACACCTTC
15	TRBJ2-7	-	TRBV7-9	-	CASSPGRDLSYEQYF	TGTGCCAGCAGCCCAGGACGAGACCTCTCCTACGAGCAGTACTTC
18	TRBJ2-7	TRBD2	TRBV6-4	-	CASSLLVKKREDSYEQYF	TGTGCCAGCAGCCTCCTGGTGAAAAAGCGGGAGGACTCCTACGAGCAGTACTTC
13	TRBJ1-1	-	TRBV11-2	-	CASSLWGEAEAFF	TGTGCCAGCAGCTTATGGGGGGAGGCTGAAGCTTTCTTT
14	TRBJ2-7	TRBD1	TRBV5-1	-	CASSFLQGASEQYF	TGCGCCAGCAGCTTCTTACAGGGGGCTAGCGAGCAGTACTTC
16	TRBJ2-7	-	TRBV5-1	-	CASSPSGVTVFPKQYF	TGCGCCAGCAGTCCCTCCGGAGTAACGGTTTTCCCAAAACAGTACTTC
11	TRBJ2-5	-	TRBV2	-	CASSGGETQYF	TGTGCCAGCAGTGGTGGAGAGACCCAGTACTTC
15	TRBJ2-7	TRBD1	TRBV27	-	CASSSRGTGIYEQYF	TGTGCCAGCAGTTCCCGGGGGACAGGCATCTACGAGCAGTACTTC
18	TRBJ2-1	TRBD1	TRBV19	-	CASSITTVGQGIRNEQFF	TGTGCCAGTAGTATCACAACGGTAGGACAGGGAATTAGGAATGAGCAGTTCTTC